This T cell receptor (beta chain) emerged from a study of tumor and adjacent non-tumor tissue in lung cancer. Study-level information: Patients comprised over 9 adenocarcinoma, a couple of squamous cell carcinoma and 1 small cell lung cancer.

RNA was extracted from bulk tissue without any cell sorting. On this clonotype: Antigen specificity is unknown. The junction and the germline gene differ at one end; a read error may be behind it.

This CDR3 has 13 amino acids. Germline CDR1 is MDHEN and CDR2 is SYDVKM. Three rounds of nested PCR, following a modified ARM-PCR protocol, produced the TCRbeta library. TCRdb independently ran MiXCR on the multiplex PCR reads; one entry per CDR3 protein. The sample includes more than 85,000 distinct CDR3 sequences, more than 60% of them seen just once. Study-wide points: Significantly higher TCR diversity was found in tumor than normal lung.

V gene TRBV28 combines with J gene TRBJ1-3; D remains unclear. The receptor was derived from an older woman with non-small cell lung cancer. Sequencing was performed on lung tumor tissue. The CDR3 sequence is CASSIVVGSTIYF. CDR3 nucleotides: TGTGCCAGCAGTATTGTGGTCGGAAGCACCATATATTTT.